A single sample gave rise to the 19 T cell receptor beta chains below, sequenced in a study of cytomegalovirus exposure and HLA in healthy donors. PCR involved 60 Vbeta and 13 Jbeta primers. Assay used: immunoSEQ multiplex PCR; TCRdb lists only in-frame clones, some missing. The repertoire holds around 200,000 clones, with around 80% as singletons. Sequencing was performed on PBMCs. The receptor source for this set is a girl aged 2 to 9 in good health and CMV-seropositive.

The chain uses TRBV7-3 and TRBJ2-1; the match to TRBD2 covers 10 bases. The CDR3 consists of 18 residues. The germline gives CDR1 SGHTA, CDR2 FQGTGA. The V gene end was trimmed by 2 bases and the J gene end by 5 bases; junction bases not matched to a gene: 12. This CDR3 is CASSLSMASGSPDNEQFF. The CDR3 DNA is TGTGCCAGCAGCTTATCTATGGCTAGCGGGAGTCCCGACAATGAGCAGTTCTTC. Full variable domain (missing parts from reference TRBV7-3 and TRBJ2-1): GAGVSQTPSNKVTEKGKYVELRCDPISGHTALYWYRQSLGQGPEFLIYFQGTGAADDSGLPNDRFFAVRPEGSVSTLKIQRTERGDSAVYLCASSLSMASGSPDNEQFFGPGTRLTVL.

The chain combines TRBV7-3 with TRBJ1-6; weak D call: TRBD1 (6 bases). Per germline, CDR1 SGHTA and CDR2 FQGTGA. This CDR3 is built from 13 residues. The germline V and J ends were trimmed by 4 bases and 7 bases, with 8 bases remaining between them. CDR3 in DNA: TGTGCCAGCAGCTACGACAGGAATTCACCCCTCCACTTT. Its protein is CASSYDRNSPLHF.

The chain carries TRBV28 and TRBJ1-4; D is possibly TRBD1 (6 bases). Germline CDR1 reads MDHEN; CDR2 reads SYDVKM. The V gene lost 6 bases and the J gene lost 7 bases, with 18 bases spanning the gap. CDR3 length: 15 residues. In nucleotides, the CDR3 is TGTGCCAGCAGCCCTGCCCCTTGGACAGTTGAAAAACTGTTTTTT. This sequence encodes CASSPAPWTVEKLFF.

The V gene is TRBV25-1, the J gene TRBJ1-4, with D unresolved. The V end was cut by 2 bases, the J end by 11 bases, with 24 bases between. The CDR3 has 17 amino acids. The germline gives CDR1 MGHDK, CDR2 SYGVNS. The CDR3 spells CASSENSPGVSWLKLFF. The CDR3 DNA reads TGTGCCAGCAGTGAAAATTCACCCGGAGTGAGTTGGTTGAAACTGTTTTTT.

This clone was detected only once. The rearrangement uses TRBV6-1 and TRBJ2-7, with 12 bases aligning to TRBD2. Germline V gene lookup returns CDR1 MNHNS and CDR2 SASEGT. V lost 4 bases and J lost 3; bases outside the gene matches: 4. The CDR3 spans 15 residues. The CDR3 here is CASSARTSGNYEQYF. The CDR3 DNA follows: TGTGCCAGCAGTGCACGGACTAGCGGGAACTACGAGCAGTACTTC.

The chain joins TRBV10-3 to TRBJ2-3; unclear D gene. The CDR3 runs to 17 residues. Per the germline V gene, CDR1 is ENHRY and CDR2 is SYGVKD. With 5 bases removed from V and 4 bases from J, the gap between germline ends came to 22 bases. CDR3: CAISNPQPHDDSDTQYF. CDR3 bases: TGTGCCATCAGTAACCCCCAGCCCCACGATGACTCAGATACGCAGTATTTT.

The V call is TRBV6-1, the J call TRBJ1-2, with 9 nucleotides matching TRBD1. The CDR3 is made up of 14 amino acids. The germline gives CDR1 MNHNS, CDR2 SASEGT. V was pared by 5 bases and J by 7 bases, with 8 bases of the junction left unmatched. CDR3 nucleotides: TGTGCCAGCAGTAGTACAGGGGGCTGGGGTGGCTACACCTTC. It yields the protein CASSSTGGWGGYTF.

The chain joins TRBV29-1 to TRBJ1-1; D unresolved. The CDR3 has 13 amino acids. Per germline, CDR1 SQVTM and CDR2 ANQGSEA. V lost 5 bases and J 5 bases, leaving 15 bases between the germline ends. In DNA form, the CDR3 reads TGCAGCGTTTTCACCGAGGGAACTACTGAAGCTTTCTTT. Translated: CSVFTEGTTEAFF.

This clone was counted a few times. The CDR3 DNA sequence: TGCGCCAGCAGCCAAGCGGGGACAATGAACACTGAAGCTTTCTTT. This translates into CASSQAGTMNTEAFF. The chain recombines TRBV4-1 with TRBJ1-1; a possible D gene is TRBD1 (6 bases). Deletions cut 1 base from V and 0 bases from J, with 9 bases between. The CDR3 has 15 residues. Germline V gene lookup returns CDR1 MGHRA and CDR2 YSYEKL.

This clone was recorded only once. The chain couples TRBV6-6 to TRBJ2-2, with TRBD2 as a possible D gene (6 bases). V lost 0 bases and J lost 10, with 12 bases in between. Germline CDR1 and CDR2: MNHNY and SVGAGI (reference sequence). This CDR3 has 14 residues. The CDR3 DNA is TGTGCCAGCAGTTACTCGATTACTAGCTCGGAGCTGTTTTTT. It encodes CASSYSITSSELFF.

The chain uses TRBV5-4 and TRBJ2-5; perhaps TRBD2 as D (5 bases). Germline values: CDR1 SGHNT, CDR2 YYREEE (reference sequence). This CDR3 contains 14 residues. V lost 4 bases and J lost 4, with 14 bases in between. Here the CDR3 DNA reads TGTGCCAGCAGCGTGGGTTCAGGAGGAGAGACCCAGTACTTC. Translating it yields CASSVGSGGETQYF.

This clone was seen a single time. J is TRBJ1-2 and V is TRBV29-1; 9 nucleotides line up with TRBD1. The CDR3 has 12 amino acids. V was clipped by 5 bases and J by 3 bases; unmatched bases: 1. Looked up from germline, CDR1 is SQVTM and CDR2 is ANQGSEA. This CDR3 reads CSVWTGDYGYTF. CDR3 coding DNA: TGCAGCGTTTGGACAGGGGACTATGGCTACACCTTC.

The chain is built from TRBV27 and TRBJ2-3, with D unresolved. The germline V and J ends were trimmed by 7 bases and 6 bases, with 11 bases remaining between them. Germline V gene lookup returns CDR1 MNHEY and CDR2 SMNVEV (reference sequence). The CDR3 is made up of 12 amino acids. The CDR3 loop reads CASISVSDTQYF. CDR3 bases: TGTGCCAGCATATCAGTCTCGGATACGCAGTATTTT.

The V and J genes are TRBV5-1 and TRBJ2-5; 10 bases align to TRBD2. V lost 2 bases, J lost 5 bases, and 12 bases stayed unmatched. The CDR3 has 17 amino acids. Germline V CDR1 and CDR2: SGHRS, YFSETQ. The CDR3 nucleotides are TGCGCCAGCAGCTTAAGGCTAGCGGGGGTTCATAAGGAGACCCAGTACTTC. It encodes CASSLRLAGVHKETQYF.

The chain couples TRBV5-1 to TRBJ2-3; 7 positions agree with TRBD1. V trimming: 3 bases; J trimming: 5 bases; junction bases outside the gene matches: 6. Germline lookup yields CDR1 SGHRS and CDR2 YFSETQ. This CDR3 comprises 14 residues. The CDR3: CASSSGQVQDTQYF. CDR3 in DNA: TGCGCCAGCAGCTCCGGACAGGTCCAAGATACGCAGTATTTT.

This clone was detected a few times. The gene calls are TRBV4-2 and TRBJ2-1; 10 bases match TRBD1. V was pared by 3 bases and J by 7 bases, with 9 bases of the junction left unmatched. Germline values: CDR1 LGHNA, CDR2 YNFKEQ. This CDR3 spans 16 amino acids. In nucleotides, the CDR3 is TGTGCCAGCAGCCAGGGCCTCCGGGACAGGGGTAATGAGCAGTTCTTC. As protein: CASSQGLRDRGNEQFF.

This clone was recorded only once. The chain has TRBV5-1 and TRBJ2-3; TRBD2 is a possible D gene (5 bases). Trimming took off 0 bases at V and 6 bases at J, with 17 bases between the two ends. The CDR3 extends over 16 amino acids. CDR1 SGHRS and CDR2 YFSETQ come from the germline V gene. CDR3 protein: CASSLAKGVPLDTQYF. The CDR3 DNA reads as TGCGCCAGCAGCTTGGCCAAGGGAGTCCCCCTGGATACGCAGTATTTT.

The V and J genes are TRBV30 and TRBJ2-3; 10 bases line up with TRBD2. The CDR3 totals 16 residues. CDR1 GTSNPN and CDR2 SVGIG come from the germline V gene (reference sequence). V shed 5 bases, J shed 4 bases, and the junction held 12 bases outside the gene matches. CDR3 sequence: CAWDLSSGGFSDTQYF. CDR3 nucleotides: TGTGCCTGGGACCTCTCTAGCGGGGGTTTCTCAGATACGCAGTATTTT.

The chain combines TRBV2 with TRBJ2-7; 8 nucleotides align to TRBD1. CDR1 and CDR2 (germline): SNHLY, FYNNEI. Unmatched junction bases numbered 12, after V lost 8 bases and J lost 9 bases. The CDR3 consists of 13 residues. CDR3 in DNA: TGTGCCAGCCAAGCGGACAGGGAGAGGGTGCAGTACTTC. Translated: CASQADRERVQYF.